Sequencing of this TCR beta chain was carried out in a study of cytomegalovirus exposure and HLA in healthy donors. The study's findings and limits: It was confirmed in vitro that a few of the CMV-associated chains were specific for CMV antigens. In a later analysis, 15,000 to 20,000 TCR beta sequences were associated with HLA alleles at 0.05 false discovery rate.

Primers for the PCR totalled 60 Vbeta and 13 Jbeta. In the study's own analysis: It was a later analysis that counted some 80 million unique TCR beta chains, of which roughly 10 million were shared. The repertoire was sequenced with immunoSEQ multiplex PCR; TCRdb's copy has only in-frame clones and lacks some. The V and J calls and the clone size are those of that table, but D and trimming were determined from the DNA. This sample has around 110,000 clones; approximately 71% occur once, and the top ten carry 2% to 2.5%. V lost 4 bases, J lost 3 bases, and 7 bases stayed unmatched. Germline V gene lookup returns CDR1 ENHRY and CDR2 SYGVKD. The CDR3 loop spans 16 amino acids. Remarks on this clone: Its antigen is unknown.

Sequencing input: PBMCs. This TCR was recovered from a middle-aged man in good health and CMV-seronegative. The chain uses TRBV10-3 and TRBJ2-5; 11 bases agree with TRBD2. The CDR3, as DNA: TGTGCCATCAGTGTATCCGGGGGACTAGCGGAAGAGACCCAGTACTTC. Translation: CAISVSGGLAEETQYF.